These T cell receptor beta chains were read from a single sample in a study of T cell repertoires in aging, cancer and after chemotherapy. In TCRdb, the multiplex PCR reads were re-called with MiXCR into one record per CDR3 protein. The profile shows approximately 1,300 distinct CDR3 sequences, 15% to 20% of them singletons. The sequencing sample was made of blood. The receptors stem from a human donor with a solid tumor. Each CDR3 is given with its conserved first and last residue. The D gene is left open where the match is weak. Expanded clones get a size class; other rows say once, few or many, or leave the size out.

v_call,clone_size,j_call,d_call,cdr3_aa,cdr3_nt
TRBV28,NA,TRBJ2-3,TRBD2,CASSSWGGSSADTQYF,TGTGCCAGCAGTTCCTGGGGGGGGAGTAGTGCAGATACGCAGTATTTT
TRBV30,medium-sized,TRBJ2-3,NA,CAWSFIAADTQYF,TGTGCCTGGAGTTTCATAGCGGCAGATACGCAGTATTTT
TRBV20-1,few,TRBJ2-2,NA,CSARDKENANTGELFF,TGCAGTGCTAGAGACAAAGAAAACGCGAACACCGGGGAGCTGTTTTTT
TRBV7-9,NA,TRBJ2-1,TRBD2,CASSRTSGGYNEQFF,TGTGCCAGCAGTCGGACTAGCGGGGGCTACAATGAGCAGTTCTTC
TRBV15,few,TRBJ2-3,NA,CATSRTGSQDTQYF,TGTGCCACCAGCCGTACAGGGTCTCAAGATACGCAGTATTTT
TRBV20-1,NA,TRBJ1-2,NA,CSARDYTGSSNYGYTF,TGCAGTGCTAGAGACTACACGGGGAGTTCAAACTATGGCTACACCTTC
TRBV7-6,medium-sized,TRBJ1-1,TRBD1,CASSLGQARTEAFF,TGTGCCAGCAGCCTAGGACAGGCCCGCACTGAAGCTTTCTTT
TRBV5-6,few,TRBJ1-6,NA,CASSLQGRNSPLHF,TGTGCCAGCAGCTTGCAGGGAAGGAATTCACCCCTCCACTTT
TRBV7-2,medium-sized,TRBJ2-1,NA,CASSLHTGGGEQFF,TGTGCCAGCAGCTTACATACGGGAGGGGGCGAGCAGTTCTTC
TRBV28,few,TRBJ2-1,TRBD2,CASTSTSGDEQFF,TGTGCCAGCACCTCGACTAGCGGGGATGAGCAGTTCTTC
TRBV30,NA,TRBJ1-6,NA,CAWKRRQGVNSPLHF,TGTGCCTGGAAACGTCGGCAGGGAGTAAATTCACCCCTCCACTTT
TRBV7-2,NA,TRBJ2-3,TRBD2,CASSLLAGADTQYF,TGTGCCAGCAGCTTGCTAGCGGGGGCCGATACGCAGTATTTT
TRBV11-2,few,TRBJ2-5,NA,CASRGAGETQYF,TGTGCCAGCAGGGGGGCAGGAGAGACCCAGTACTTC
TRBV24-1,NA,TRBJ2-2,TRBD2,CATRSSGDYTGELFF,TGTGCCACCAGATCTAGCGGGGATTACACCGGGGAGCTGTTTTTT
TRBV27,NA,TRBJ2-1,TRBD1,CASSFSGTAYNEQFF,TGTGCCAGCAGTTTCTCCGGGACAGCTTACAATGAGCAGTTCTTC
TRBV6-5,medium-sized,TRBJ1-6,NA,CASLPYRASSPLHF,TGTGCCAGCTTACCTTACAGGGCTAGTTCACCCCTCCACTTT
TRBV12-3/TRBV12-4,NA,TRBJ1-4,NA,CDSSPRNGDEKLFF,TGTGACAGCAGCCCACGGAATGGAGATGAAAAACTGTTTTTT
TRBV30,medium-sized,TRBJ1-6,TRBD1,CAWNSGQGTGALHF,TGTGCCTGGAATTCCGGACAGGGGACAGGAGCCCTCCACTTT
TRBV18,few,TRBJ2-1,TRBD2,CASSPPTGLAGNEQFF,TGTGCCAGCTCACCACCGACTGGACTAGCGGGGAATGAGCAGTTCTTC
TRBV12-3/TRBV12-4,once,TRBJ1-5,NA,CASSVDSNQPQHF,TGTGCCAGCAGCGTGGACAGCAATCAGCCCCAGCATTTT
TRBV12-3/TRBV12-4,few,TRBJ1-5,NA,CASSLGLRQGSNQPQHF,TGTGCCAGCAGTTTAGGGCTTAGGCAGGGAAGCAATCAGCCCCAGCATTTT
TRBV30,NA,TRBJ1-6,NA,CAYRSRPNSPLHF,TGTGCCTATCGTTCCAGGCCGAATTCACCCCTCCACTTT
TRBV6-2/TRBV6-3,NA,TRBJ1-6,TRBD1,CASSYRRDRGSSYNSPLHF,TGTGCCAGCAGTTACCGGCGGGACAGGGGGAGTTCGTATAATTCACCCCTCCACTTT
TRBV6-1,NA,TRBJ1-1,NA,CASSEAQFSTEAFF,TGTGCCAGCAGTGAAGCGCAGTTTTCGACTGAAGCTTTCTTT
TRBV6-1,NA,TRBJ2-1,TRBD2,CASSGWGLAESYNEQFF,TGTGCCAGCAGTGGGTGGGGACTAGCGGAATCCTACAATGAGCAGTTCTTC
TRBV5-6,medium-sized,TRBJ2-1,NA,CASSFPRGGINEQFF,TGTGCCAGCAGCTTCCCGCGTGGAGGGATCAATGAGCAGTTCTTC
TRBV7-2,medium-sized,TRBJ2-6,NA,CASSVVGVGGGTGANVLTF,TGTGCCAGCAGCGTAGTGGGGGTTGGAGGAGGGACTGGGGCCAACGTCCTGACTTTC
TRBV5-6,NA,TRBJ2-3,TRBD2,CASSPHGLAGVNTQYF,TGTGCCAGCAGCCCCCACGGCCTAGCGGGGGTTAATACGCAGTATTTT
TRBV12-5,NA,TRBJ1-5,NA,CASATGLSNQPQHF,TGTGCTAGTGCTACAGGGCTCAGCAATCAGCCCCAGCATTTT
TRBV30,medium-sized,TRBJ1-3,NA,CAWKKAGNTIYF,TGTGCCTGGAAAAAGGCTGGAAACACCATATATTTT
TRBV10-1,NA,TRBJ2-1,TRBD1,CASSVLRTGGQFF,TGCGCCAGCAGTGTACTCAGGACAGGAGGGCAGTTCTTC
TRBV19,medium-sized,TRBJ1-4,TRBD1,CASHRGITDEKLFF,TGTGCCAGTCACAGGGGGATCACGGATGAAAAACTGTTTTTT
TRBV6-1,few,TRBJ1-6,NA,CASSEKGENSPLHF,TGTGCCAGCAGTGAAAAGGGGGAGAATTCACCCCTCCACTTT
TRBV7-9,medium-sized,TRBJ2-7,NA,CASSIPGRRAYEQYF,TGTGCCAGCAGCATCCCGGGACGGAGAGCCTACGAGCAGTACTTC
TRBV29-1,large,TRBJ1-2,NA,CSVREGYGYTF,TGCAGCGTTCGGGAGGGCTACGGCTACACCTTC
TRBV7-9,few,TRBJ2-7,NA,CASSFEGSMYEQYF,TGTGCCAGCAGCTTTGAGGGGTCTATGTACGAGCAGTACTTC
TRBV9,medium-sized,TRBJ2-6,NA,CASSETFTASGANVLTF,TGTGCCAGCAGCGAGACCTTCACAGCCTCTGGGGCCAACGTCCTGACTTTC
TRBV28,few,TRBJ2-3,NA,CASWSTSTDTQYF,TGTGCCAGCTGGAGTACTAGCACAGATACGCAGTATTTT
TRBV10-3,NA,TRBJ2-4,NA,CAISPLSQDSAKNIQYF,TGTGCCATCAGCCCATTAAGTCAGGACTCAGCCAAAAACATTCAGTACTTC
TRBV7-9,NA,TRBJ2-5,NA,CASSLGDRQEETQYF,TGTGCCAGCAGCTTAGGGGATCGGCAGGAAGAGACCCAGTACTTC
TRBV27,NA,TRBJ2-1,NA,CASIKKGGLSKTYNEQFF,TGTGCCAGCATCAAAAAGGGGGGGTTGTCTAAAACCTACAATGAGCAGTTCTTC
TRBV9,medium-sized,TRBJ1-3,NA,CASSVEGGTGNTIYF,TGTGCCAGCAGCGTAGAAGGGGGGACTGGAAACACCATATATTTT
TRBV7-9,medium-sized,TRBJ2-7,NA,CASSLDPYEQYF,TGTGCCAGCAGCTTGGACCCCTACGAGCAGTACTTC
TRBV19,medium-sized,TRBJ1-6,NA,CASSTRTEGNSPLHF,TGTGCCAGTAGTACCCGGACGGAGGGAAATTCACCCCTCCACTTT
TRBV30,medium-sized,TRBJ2-7,NA,CATGGGTLEYEQYF,TGTGCTACAGGGGGAGGGACCTTAGAATACGAGCAGTACTTC
TRBV20-1,few,TRBJ1-2,NA,CSAESGPNYGYTF,TGCAGTGCTGAATCCGGACCGAACTATGGCTACACCTTC
TRBV20-1,NA,TRBJ2-2,NA,CSASLGRGAGELFF,TGCAGTGCTAGTCTGGGCAGGGGGGCCGGGGAGCTGTTTTTT
TRBV6-2/TRBV6-3,NA,TRBJ2-1,NA,CASSPPDNEQFF,TGTGCCAGCAGCCCCCCCGATAATGAGCAGTTCTTC
TRBV6-6,NA,TRBJ1-5,TRBD1,CASSYSEGAWNQPQHF,TGTGCCAGCAGTTACTCCGAGGGGGCTTGGAATCAGCCCCAGCATTTT
TRBV28,NA,TRBJ1-1,TRBD1,CASRQNPTGHTEAFF,TGTGCCAGCAGGCAGAACCCGACAGGGCACACTGAAGCTTTCTTT
TRBV7-2,medium-sized,TRBJ2-1,TRBD2,CASSPGTSNYNEQFF,TGTGCCAGCAGCCCTGGGACTAGCAACTACAATGAGCAGTTCTTC
TRBV6-2/TRBV6-3,NA,TRBJ1-1,TRBD1,CASSYSMYRGDTEAFF,TGTGCCAGCAGTTACTCGATGTACAGGGGAGATACTGAAGCTTTCTTT
TRBV11-2,medium-sized,TRBJ1-2,NA,CASSSNNYGYTF,TGTGCCAGCAGCTCGAATAACTATGGCTACACCTTC